These 26 T cell receptor beta chains share one sample of origin, sequenced in a study of CD8 T cells in ankylosing spondylitis. TCRdb independently ran MiXCR on the 5' RACE reads; one entry per CDR3 protein. The sample shows about 36,000 distinct CDR3 sequences, approximately 9.9% of them seen only once. Sequenced: synovial fluid, either unsorted or a sorted T cell fraction (not recorded which). The source is a male donor with ankylosing spondylitis.

This clonotype was detected only a few times. The chain has TRBV20-1 and TRBJ2-5; 7 bases map to TRBD2. From germline, CDR1 is DFQATT and CDR2 SNEGSKA (reference sequence). Germline trimming cut 6 bases from V and 5 bases from J; bases unmatched to any gene: 21. CDR3 size: 17 residues. Here the CDR3 reads CSAPGPSGDLVWETQYF. As DNA, the CDR3 is TGCAGTGCACCCGGCCCTAGCGGAGACCTAGTCTGGGAGACCCAGTACTTC.

The sample holds many counts of this clonotype. The V and J genes are TRBV7-9 and TRBJ2-7; D call uncertain. Trimming took off 1 base at V and 2 bases at J, with 3 bases between the two ends. The CDR3 sequence is 12 residues long. The germline gives CDR1 SEHNR, CDR2 FQNEAQ (reference sequence). CDR3 sequence reads: CASSLDPYEQYF. The CDR3, as DNA: TGTGCCAGCAGCTTAGACCCCTACGAGCAGTACTTC.

This chain joins TRBV6-1 and TRBJ1-1, with no clear D. Per the germline V gene, CDR1 is MNHNS and CDR2 is SASEGT. V was shortened by 6 bases and J by 3 bases, with 11 bases between the two germline ends. The CDR3 consists of 13 residues. CDR3 DNA: TGTGCCAGCAGCCGCGGGAAGGACACTGAAGCTTTCTTT. Its protein is CASSRGKDTEAFF.

This clonotype was counted many times. The genes are TRBV25-1 and TRBJ2-2; D unclear. V lost 10 bases, J lost 0 bases, and 9 bases lay in between. This CDR3 contains 13 residues. Looked up from germline, CDR1 is MGHDK and CDR2 is SYGVNS. CDR3 nucleotide sequence: TGTGCCACCTCACGGGCGAACACCGGGGAGCTGTTTTTT. It encodes CATSRANTGELFF.

This clonotype was recorded a few times. The chain has TRBV5-1 and TRBJ2-5; perhaps TRBD1 as D (5 bases). Germline assignment: CDR1 SGHRS and CDR2 YFSETQ. CDR3 size: 13 residues. The V end was cut by 7 bases, the J end by 8 bases, with 18 bases between. CDR3 sequence reads: CASGVTDSATQYF. The CDR3 region has the DNA TGCGCCAGCGGGGTGACAGACTCCGCCACCCAGTACTTC.

This clonotype was seen a few times. V gene TRBV6-2 or TRBV6-3 combines with J gene TRBJ2-7; tentative D call: TRBD1 (5 bases). Trimming took off 3 bases at V and 3 bases at J, with 9 bases between the two ends. CDR1 and CDR2 from the germline V gene are MNHEY and SVGEGT. This CDR3 spans 13 amino acids. CDR3 protein: CASSYQGFYEQYF. The CDR3 bases are TGTGCCAGCAGTTATCAGGGATTCTACGAGCAGTACTTC.

This clonotype has just a few counts. This chain joins TRBV4-3 and TRBJ2-3; 8 bases map to TRBD2. Trimming cost V 4 bases and J 4 bases; bases outside gene matches: 10. The germline V gene has CDR1 LGHNA and CDR2 YSLEER. This CDR3 is 16 amino acids long. The DNA for the CDR3 is TGCGCCAGCAGCCGGCGGAGCGGGAGTCCATCAGATACGCAGTATTTT. This codes for CASSRRSGSPSDTQYF.

The V call is TRBV7-8, the J call TRBJ2-2; no clear D gene. CDR1 is SGHVS and CDR2 is FQNEAQ in the germline V gene. V lost 1 base, J lost 0 bases, and 6 bases lay in between. The CDR3 consists of 15 residues. The CDR3 DNA follows: TGTGCCAGCAGCTTAGTGTCAGCGAACACCGGGGAGCTGTTTTTT. It encodes CASSLVSANTGELFF.

This clonotype has just a few counts. J is TRBJ2-3 and V is TRBV11-3; the D gene is possibly TRBD2 (5 bases). This CDR3 region has 16 residues. V lost 0 bases to trimming and J lost 0 bases, with 10 bases between them. Germline-derived CDR1 and CDR2 are SGHNT and YENEEA. The CDR3 DNA reads as TGTGCCAGCAGCTTAGAGGTGGGAGTTAGCACAGATACGCAGTATTTT. Translation gives CASSLEVGVSTDTQYF.

This clonotype was counted at least ten times. In DNA form, the CDR3 reads TGTGCCAGCTCACTCGGACAGGGGGCGAATTCACCCCTCCACTTT. It yields the protein CASSLGQGANSPLHF. The chain recombines TRBV18 with TRBJ1-6; 11 bases align to TRBD1. J gave up 7 bases and V 4 bases, and 3 bases lay outside the gene matches. The CDR3 loop spans 15 amino acids. CDR1 and CDR2 (germline): KGHSH, LQKENI.

The chain employs TRBV28 and TRBJ1-1, with 11 bases fitting TRBD1. Unmatched junction bases numbered 15, after V lost 8 bases and J lost 4 bases. CDR3 length: 17 amino acids. Germline V gives CDR1 MDHEN, CDR2 SYDVKM. CDR3: CASVNPGTGGLGTEAFF. The CDR3 DNA reads TGTGCCAGCGTGAATCCCGGGACAGGGGGTTTAGGCACTGAAGCTTTCTTT. Filled out from reference TRBV28 and TRBJ1-1, the complete variable domain reads DVKVTQSSRYLVKRTGEKVFLECVQDMDHENMFWYRQDPGLGLRLIYFSYDVKMKEKGDIPEGYSVSREKKERFSLILESASTNQTSMYLCASVNPGTGGLGTEAFFGQGTRLTVV.

The chain couples TRBV20-1 to TRBJ2-5, with D maybe TRBD2 (6 bases). The CDR3 runs to 13 residues. V was shortened by 4 bases and J by 5 bases, with 14 bases between the two germline ends. CDR1 is DFQATT, CDR2 SNEGSKA, per germline (reference sequence). The CDR3 coding sequence is TGCAGTGCTAATCCCCTAGCGAGGGAGACCCAGTACTTC. Its protein is CSANPLARETQYF.

The chain is built from TRBV4-2 and TRBJ2-2; a possible D gene is TRBD2 (6 bases). Germline V lookup: CDR1 LGHNA, CDR2 YNFKEQ. V was cut by 0 bases and J by 0 bases, with 14 bases left in between. The length of the CDR3 is 18 residues. The CDR3 nucleotides are TGTGCCAGCAGCCAAGAAGGAGGCGGGGCCGCGAACACCGGGGAGCTGTTTTTT. This encodes CASSQEGGGAANTGELFF.

The rearrangement joins TRBV3-1 to TRBJ2-7, with D perhaps TRBD1 or TRBD2 (6 bases each). The CDR3 covers 17 residues. With 3 bases removed from V and 2 bases from J, the gap between germline ends came to 20 bases. Germline CDR1 reads LGHDT; CDR2 reads YNNKEL (reference sequence). CDR3 nucleotide sequence: TGTGCCAGCAGCCAGGACGGGACTTGCGGACAGACCTACGAGCAGTACTTC. Amino acid sequence: CASSQDGTCGQTYEQYF.

This clonotype showed up many times. The chain couples TRBV28 to TRBJ2-7; TRBD1 might be the D (5 bases). Germline assignment: CDR1 MDHEN and CDR2 SYDVKM. This CDR3 is 13 amino acids long. V lost 4 bases and J 3 bases, leaving 10 bases between the germline ends. In DNA form, the CDR3 reads TGTGCCAGCAGTTCCGGACATCACTACGAGCAGTACTTC. Encoded protein: CASSSGHHYEQYF.

This clonotype appeared many times. The V call is TRBV20-1, the J call TRBJ2-1; 14 bases fit TRBD2. This CDR3 has 16 residues. V shed 2 bases, J shed 3 bases, and the junction held 3 bases outside the gene matches. Germline V gene lookup returns CDR1 DFQATT and CDR2 SNEGSKA (reference sequence). The CDR3 is CSARRLAGGDYNEQFF. The CDR3 nucleotides are TGCAGTGCTAGAAGACTAGCGGGAGGGGACTACAATGAGCAGTTCTTC.

This clonotype was detected ten times or more. The rearrangement uses TRBV5-1 and TRBJ2-1; D gene ambiguous. Trimming removed 7 bases from V and 0 bases from J, with 11 bases in between. The CDR3 is 14 residues long. CDR1 SGHRS and CDR2 YFSETQ come from the germline V gene. CDR3 coding DNA: TGCGCCAGCTATGCGGAGTTCTCCTACAATGAGCAGTTCTTC. This sequence encodes CASYAEFSYNEQFF. Combining the CDR3 with reference TRBV5-1 and TRBJ2-1 gives the whole variable domain KAGVTQTPRYLIKTRGQQVTLSCSPISGHRSVSWYQQTPGQGLQFLFEYFSETQRNKGNFPGRFSGRQFSNSRSEMNVSTLELGDSALYLCASYAEFSYNEQFFGPGTRLTVL.

The J gene is TRBJ2-1, the V gene TRBV2, with D tentatively TRBD1 or TRBD2 (10 bases each). This CDR3 has 17 amino acids. Germline V gene data show CDR1 as SNHLY and CDR2 as FYNNEI. The V gene lost 6 bases and the J gene lost 10 bases, with 28 bases spanning the gap. CDR3 in amino acids: CASRGQGRSLAGDEQFF. As DNA, the CDR3 is TGTGCCAGCAGGGGACAGGGGCGCTCGCTAGCGGGAGACGAGCAGTTCTTC.

The chain recombines TRBV5-6 with TRBJ2-3; perhaps TRBD2 as D (6 bases). This CDR3 spans 15 amino acids. Trimming stripped 6 bases from V and 2 bases from J, with 16 bases between. CDR1 is SGHDT and CDR2 is YYEEEE in the germline V gene. The CDR3 coding sequence is TGTGCCAGCATCAAATGGGGAGGTTTCACAGATACGCAGTATTTT. Amino acid sequence: CASIKWGGFTDTQYF.

In its sample, this clonotype was seen many times. The chain has TRBV12-3 or TRBV12-4 and TRBJ2-5; perhaps TRBD1 as D (6 bases). The CDR3 is 13 residues long. Trimming removed 5 bases from V and 5 bases from J, with 12 bases in between. The CDR3 here is CASSVTGRETQYF. The CDR3 nucleotides are TGTGCCAGCAGTGTCACAGGGCGTGAGACCCAGTACTTC.

The chain joins TRBV19 to TRBJ2-5; D is undetermined. V gave up 0 bases and J gave up 5 bases, with 10 bases separating them. Germline CDR1 and CDR2: LNHDA and SQIVND (reference sequence). CDR3 size: 14 residues. The CDR3 reads CASSIDPGSETQYF. The CDR3 DNA sequence: TGTGCCAGTAGTATAGATCCCGGGTCGGAGACCCAGTACTTC.

The chain has TRBV15 and TRBJ2-7, with 7 nucleotides matching TRBD2. V was pared by 3 bases and J by 1 base, with 3 bases of the junction left unmatched. CDR3 length equals 14 residues. Looked up from germline, CDR1 is LNHNV and CDR2 is YYDKDF (reference sequence). The CDR3: CATSRAGESYEQYF. The CDR3 DNA reads TGTGCCACCAGCAGGGCGGGAGAATCCTACGAGCAGTACTTC.

Only a few counts were recorded for this clonotype. This sequence joins TRBV2 and TRBJ2-2; 10 nucleotides align to TRBD2. Germline assignment: CDR1 SNHLY and CDR2 FYNNEI. Unmatched junction bases numbered 4, after V lost 6 bases and J lost 3 bases. The CDR3 contains 15 residues. The CDR3 DNA is TGTGCCAGCAGGGGGCTAGCGGGAGACACCGGGGAGCTGTTTTTT. This codes for CASRGLAGDTGELFF.

This clonotype has only a few counts. The J gene is TRBJ2-7, the V gene TRBV23-1; TRBD1 matches 7 bases. TRBV23-1 is annotated as an ORF whose role is uncertain. The CDR3 is 16 amino acids. V was pared by 4 bases and J by 5 bases, with 14 bases of the junction left unmatched. The CDR3 region is CASSPSGRQGRDEQYF. The CDR3 DNA sequence: TGCGCCAGCAGTCCATCCGGCCGACAGGGTCGTGACGAGCAGTACTTC.

In its sample, this clonotype was seen a few times. The chain employs TRBV27 and TRBJ2-6; D is undetermined. Germline lookup yields CDR1 MNHEY and CDR2 SMNVEV (reference sequence). This CDR3 region has 17 residues. Between the trimmed V and J ends, which lost 4 bases and 0 bases, there was a span of 13 bases. This chain's CDR3 is CASSSNPGSSGANVLTF. As DNA, the CDR3 is TGTGCCAGCAGTTCCAATCCCGGCTCCTCTGGGGCCAACGTCCTGACTTTC.

This chain connects TRBV3-1 to TRBJ2-1; D is unclear. With 3 bases removed from V and 0 bases from J, the gap between germline ends came to 12 bases. CDR1 and CDR2 (germline): LGHDT, YNNKEL (reference sequence). This CDR3 comprises 16 residues. The CDR3 loop is CASSHLEWSSYNEQFF. In DNA, the CDR3 is TGTGCCAGCAGCCATTTAGAGTGGAGCTCCTACAATGAGCAGTTCTTC.